A single sample is the source of the 24 T cell receptor beta chains below, sequenced in a study of OX40 agonist ivuxolimab in advanced cancers. Sequencing used immunoSEQ multiplex PCR; TCRdb keeps in-frame clones, though not all of them. The sample holds more than 15,000 clones, about 80% seen once. This material consisted of CD4+ or CD8+ T cells sorted from blood, taken in a trial of the OX40 agonist ivuxolimab. The receptors shown here come from an adult with an advanced solid tumor such as melanoma, head and neck, liver or kidney cancer.

The chain carries TRBV27 and TRBJ2-1; maybe TRBD2 (5 bases). Germline V gene lookup returns CDR1 MNHEY and CDR2 SMNVEV (reference sequence). V lost 7 bases, J lost 7 bases, and 17 bases lay in between. The CDR3 spans 14 residues. The CDR3 DNA reads as TGTGCCAGCACTAGGGCGGGCACTTTTAATGAGCAGTTCTTC. Encoded protein: CASTRAGTFNEQFF.

The gene calls are TRBV27 and TRBJ2-7; 8 nucleotides align to TRBD2. Germline-derived CDR1 and CDR2 are MNHEY and SMNVEV (reference sequence). CDR3 length equals 14 residues. The V and J ends lost 2 bases and 4 bases, in that order; junction bases with no gene match: 4. CDR3 loop: CASSLLGLGYEQYF. The CDR3 bases are TGTGCCAGCAGTTTACTGGGACTAGGATACGAGCAGTACTTC.

V and J are TRBV19 and TRBJ1-2; 7 nucleotides agree with TRBD1. The CDR3 has 16 amino acids. Trimming at V came to 3 bases and at J to 7 bases, leaving 14 bases not matched to a gene. Germline V CDR1 and CDR2: LNHDA, SQIVND (reference sequence). The CDR3 nucleotides are TGTGCCAGTAGTATCGGGACAGCGGGACGGGAGGGTGGCTACACCTTC. It yields the protein CASSIGTAGREGGYTF.

The CDR3 DNA reads as TGCGCCAGCAGCTCGACGGAAGCGACTAATGAAAAACTGTTTTTT. It is translated as CASSSTEATNEKLFF. The J gene is TRBJ1-4, the V gene TRBV5-1, with no clear D. The CDR3 covers 15 residues. CDR1 SGHRS and CDR2 YFSETQ come from the germline V gene. Trimming cost V 3 bases and J 2 bases, with 11 bases left between them.

The V and J genes are TRBV9 and TRBJ1-1; D gene ambiguous. This CDR3 is 14 amino acids long. The V end lost 0 bases, the J end lost 2 bases, and 8 bases lay between the germline ends. The V gene's germline CDR1 is SGDLS and CDR2 YYNGEE. The DNA of the CDR3 is TGTGCCAGCAGCGTAGTCGAGTTAAACACTGAAGCTTTCTTT. Translation: CASSVVELNTEAFF.

Of note for this clone: Other DNA sequences in this sample translate to the same CDR3. The chain uses TRBV5-8 and TRBJ1-2, with 7 bases identical to TRBD1. CDR3 length: 14 residues. The germline gives CDR1 SGHTS, CDR2 YDEGEE. Trimming removed 4 bases from V and 2 bases from J; junction bases left unmatched: 5. CDR3 nucleotides: TGTGCCAGCAGCGAGGGGGCGGGCAACTATGGCTACACCTTC. Its protein is CASSEGAGNYGYTF.

The chain carries TRBV6-1 and TRBJ1-5; D ambiguous. Germline CDR1 is MNHNS and CDR2 is SASEGT. The V end was cut by 1 base, the J end by 5 bases, with 9 bases between. The CDR3 spans 14 residues. The CDR3 sequence: CASSEGTVYQPQHF. CDR3 DNA: TGTGCCAGCAGTGAAGGGACTGTTTATCAGCCCCAGCATTTT.

The chain carries TRBV9 and TRBJ1-3; 7 bases agree with TRBD1. V shed 7 bases and J 1 base; nucleotides not matched to a gene: 2. The CDR3 consists of 13 residues. Germline V lookup: CDR1 SGDLS, CDR2 YYNGEE. The DNA of the CDR3 is TGTGCCAGCCAGACAGGGTCTGGAAACACCATATATTTT. Its translation: CASQTGSGNTIYF. The full variable domain, with the rest looked up from reference TRBV9 and TRBJ1-3, is DSGVTQTPKHLITATGQRVTLRCSPRSGDLSVYWYQQSLDQGLQFLIQYYNGEERAKGNILERFSAQQFPDLHSELNLSSLELGDSALYFCASQTGSGNTIYFGEGSWLTVV.

This clone was observed a single time. The V and J genes are TRBV5-1 and TRBJ2-1; unclear D gene. Trimming stripped 4 bases from V and 8 bases from J, with 19 bases between. The CDR3 length is 15 residues. Looked up from germline, CDR1 is SGHRS and CDR2 is YFSETQ. CDR3 amino acids: CASSPGLTQGHEQFF. The DNA of the CDR3 is TGCGCCAGCAGCCCGGGCCTGACTCAAGGGCATGAGCAGTTCTTC.

The chain combines TRBV18 with TRBJ2-5, with 7 bases that match TRBD1. The DNA matches TRBJ2-7 better at its end, which makes the J call doubtful. CDR1 is KGHSH and CDR2 is LQKENI in the germline V gene. The CDR3 contains 14 residues. Here the CDR3 reads CASSPRQGVDEQYF. DNA of the CDR3: TGTGCCAGCTCACCACGACAGGGAGTTGACGAGCAGTACTTC.

This sequence joins TRBV11-3 and TRBJ2-4; TRBD2 agrees at 12 bases. V was pared by 2 bases and J by 0 bases, with 5 bases of the junction left unmatched. CDR3 size: 18 residues. Looked up from germline, CDR1 is SGHNT and CDR2 is YENEEA. CDR3 sequence reads: CASSLRTSGEVAKNIQYF. The CDR3 coding sequence is TGTGCCAGCAGCTTAAGGACTAGCGGGGAGGTAGCCAAAAACATTCAGTACTTC.

J is TRBJ2-7 and V is TRBV6-5; 9 bases agree with TRBD1. J lost 5 bases, V lost 8 bases, and 13 bases had no gene match. The CDR3 has 15 amino acids. Germline V CDR1 and CDR2: MNHEY, SVGAGI. CDR3 coding DNA: TGTGCCAGCGCAAGCGGGACAGGGAGATCCCACGAGCAGTACTTC. This translates into CASASGTGRSHEQYF.

In this sample, this clone turned up a few times. J is TRBJ2-7 and V is TRBV20-1; tentative D call: TRBD2 (5 bases). Looked up from germline, CDR1 is DFQATT and CDR2 is SNEGSKA (reference sequence). CDR3 length equals 11 residues. Here the CDR3 DNA reads TGCAGCGTCCGAGGGAACTACGAGCAGTACTTC. Its translation: CSVRGNYEQYF.

The J gene is TRBJ2-5, the V gene TRBV12-5, with 9 nucleotides matching TRBD2. The CDR3 totals 18 residues. Germline trimming cut 4 bases from V and 4 bases from J; bases unmatched to any gene: 16. The germline gives CDR1 LGHNT, CDR2 FRNRAP. The CDR3 coding sequence is TGTGCTAGTGGTTCCGCTCCGCGGGAGGGCCTGGGGGGAGAGACCCAGTACTTC. Translating it yields CASGSAPREGLGGETQYF.

The rearrangement uses TRBV27 and TRBJ1-1, with TRBD1 identical over 7 bases. With 5 bases clipped from V and 7 bases from J, the junction kept 10 bases outside the gene matches. Looked up from germline, CDR1 is MNHEY and CDR2 is SMNVEV (reference sequence). This CDR3 has 14 amino acids. For the CDR3, the DNA is TGTGCCAGCAGTCGACAGGGTATCTACCTTGAAGCTTTCTTT. As protein: CASSRQGIYLEAFF.

This rearrangement joins TRBV7-3 to TRBJ2-1, with D possibly being TRBD1 (6 bases). V gave up 0 bases and J gave up 3 bases, with 12 bases separating them. The CDR3 extends over 16 amino acids. Germline values: CDR1 SGHTA, CDR2 FQGTGA. The CDR3 loop reads CASSLTWQGSYNEQFF. CDR3 DNA sequence: TGTGCCAGCAGCTTAACGTGGCAGGGGAGCTACAATGAGCAGTTCTTC.

The chain links TRBV15 to TRBJ1-3; D is ambiguous. The germline V gene encodes CDR1 LNHNV and CDR2 YYDKDF (reference sequence). This CDR3 comprises 16 residues. The V and J ends lost 0 bases and 4 bases respectively, with 13 bases between them. CDR3 in amino acids: CATSRDPPGIGNTIYF. The CDR3 coding sequence is TGTGCCACCAGCAGAGATCCCCCGGGGATCGGAAACACCATATATTTT.

The chain recombines TRBV6-5 with TRBJ1-4, with D unresolved. CDR3 length: 13 amino acids. Looked up from germline, CDR1 is MNHEY and CDR2 is SVGAGI. Trimming shortened V by 5 bases and J by 8 bases, and 12 bases separated the two germline ends. Here the CDR3 DNA reads TGTGCCAGCAGTGAAACGCGCAACGAAAAACTGTTTTTT. Its translation: CASSETRNEKLFF.

This clone turned up a few times. This chain connects TRBV7-9 to TRBJ1-6, with D unresolved. CDR3 length equals 11 residues. The germline gives CDR1 SEHNR, CDR2 FQNEAQ (reference sequence). V was pared by 2 bases and J by 7 bases, with 0 bases between. CDR3 sequence (DNA): TGTGCCAGCAGCTTAAATTCACCCCTCCACTTT. Its translation: CASSLNSPLHF.

Of note for this clone: The junction shows a germline mismatch at one end, possibly a read error. CDR3 sequence: CASSSLAGGADTQYF. CDR3 DNA: TGTGCTAGCAGCTCTCTAGCGGGGGGCGCAGATACGCAGTATTTT. V gene TRBV7-7 combines with J gene TRBJ2-3; 11 bases map to TRBD2. The CDR3 is made up of 15 amino acids. Germline assignment: CDR1 SSHAT and CDR2 FNYEAQ (reference sequence).

V gene TRBV10-1 combines with J gene TRBJ2-3; tentative D call: TRBD2 (5 bases). This CDR3 is 13 amino acids long. Germline CDR1 and CDR2: WNHNN and SYGVQD (reference sequence). V was pared by 3 bases and J by 3 bases, with 7 bases between. The DNA of the CDR3 is TGCGCCAGCAGTGATCCGGGGACAGATACGCAGTATTTT. Its protein product is CASSDPGTDTQYF.

The CDR3 DNA follows: TGTGCCAGCAGTGAAAGTTTGGGGGGAGAGACCCAGTACTTC. The encoded protein is CASSESLGGETQYF. The chain carries TRBV2 and TRBJ2-5, with D possibly being TRBD2 (6 bases). This CDR3 has 14 residues. Germline V gene sequence: CDR1 SNHLY, CDR2 FYNNEI. V was clipped by 2 bases and J by 4 bases, with 11 bases between them.

V is TRBV18 and J is TRBJ2-5, with D unclear. Germline CDR1 KGHSH, CDR2 LQKENI. This CDR3 region has 13 residues. The germline V and J ends were trimmed by 0 bases and 3 bases, with 5 bases remaining between them. The CDR3 DNA reads TGTGCCAGCTCACCACCGACGGAAGAGACCCAGTACTTC. Its protein product is CASSPPTEETQYF.

With regard to this clone: The junction and the germline gene differ at one end; a read error may be behind it. This chain links TRBV18 with TRBJ2-7; D possibly corresponds to TRBD2 (6 bases). Germline CDR1 reads KGHSH; CDR2 reads LQKENI. The CDR3 is 13 residues long. Written as DNA, the CDR3 is TGTGCCAGCTCACCAACGCAGTCGGGAGCCGGCGACTTC. It codes for CASSPTQSGAGDF.